This T cell receptor (beta chain) was profiled in a study of cytomegalovirus exposure and HLA in healthy donors. Germline lookup yields CDR1 PRHDT and CDR2 FYEKMQ (reference sequence). This CDR3 has 15 residues. V shed 6 bases, J shed 4 bases, and the junction held 9 bases outside the gene matches. Assay used: immunoSEQ multiplex PCR; TCRdb lists only in-frame clones, some missing. Of approximately 280,000 clones listed, 70% to 90% are singletons. Sequencing input: PBMCs. The chain employs TRBV13 and TRBJ1-3; 7 bases are shared with TRBD1. The sequence was collected from a woman between 18 and 29 years old in good health and CMV-seronegative. The CDR3 spells CASRPPGQTGNTIYF. CDR3 nucleotides: TGTGCCAGCAGACCTCCGGGACAGACAGGAAACACCATATATTTT.